The 5 T cell receptor beta chains in this list originate from one sample, sequenced in a study of blood T cell repertoires in COVID-19. TCRdb keeps only in-frame clones here, not all; method: immunoSEQ multiplex PCR. The data show about 190,000 clones, roughly 80% seen once. The sample consisted of peripheral blood. Source of these receptors: a man between 45 and 60 years old who had recovered from COVID-19.

The chain is built from TRBV10-3 and TRBJ1-4; 9 nucleotides agree with TRBD1. With 0 bases clipped from V and 8 bases from J, the junction kept 4 bases outside the gene matches. Germline V lookup: CDR1 ENHRY, CDR2 SYGVKD. The CDR3 runs to 15 residues. The CDR3 DNA reads TGTGCCATCAGTGAGTCCCGGGACAGGGTCGAAAAACTGTTTTTT. Its translation: CAISESRDRVEKLFF.

The chain joins TRBV7-9 to TRBJ1-5; 7 bases align to TRBD1. The CDR3 is made up of 16 amino acids. J lost 8 bases, V lost 0 bases, and 10 bases had no gene match. Germline CDR1 SEHNR, CDR2 FQNEAQ (reference sequence). The CDR3 sequence: CASSLAGGQRREPQHF. DNA of the CDR3: TGTGCCAGCAGCTTAGCGGGGGGACAGAGAAGAGAGCCCCAGCATTTT.

This chain uses TRBV9 with TRBJ2-5; perhaps TRBD2 as D (6 bases). Germline CDR1 and CDR2: SGDLS and YYNGEE. The ends were cut back, 0 bases at V and 4 bases at J, with 16 bases in the middle. CDR3 length equals 16 residues. Here the CDR3 DNA reads TGTGCCAGCAGCGTAGGGGCGGGAACTGGGTCAGAGACCCAGTACTTC. Translated: CASSVGAGTGSETQYF. Full variable domain (remainder filled in from reference TRBV9 and TRBJ2-5): DSGVTQTPKHLITATGQRVTLRCSPRSGDLSVYWYQQSLDQGLQFLIQYYNGEERAKGNILERFSAQQFPDLHSELNLSSLELGDSALYFCASSVGAGTGSETQYFGPGTRLLVL.

The genes are TRBV19 and TRBJ1-5; D unclear. V lost 6 bases, J lost 0 bases, and 3 bases lay in between. Germline V gene lookup returns CDR1 LNHDA and CDR2 SQIVND (reference sequence). The CDR3 extends over 12 amino acids. For the CDR3, the DNA is TGTGCCAGTAGACATAGCAATCAGCCCCAGCATTTT. Residues: CASRHSNQPQHF.

V is TRBV29-1 and J is TRBJ2-1; 9 positions match TRBD2. V dropped 4 bases and J dropped 4; count of bases not matched to a gene: 2. The CDR3 is 13 residues long. Per germline, CDR1 SQVTM and CDR2 ANQGSEA. The CDR3 DNA reads TGCAGCGTTGGACTAGCGGTGTACAATGAGCAGTTCTTC. The encoded protein is CSVGLAVYNEQFF.